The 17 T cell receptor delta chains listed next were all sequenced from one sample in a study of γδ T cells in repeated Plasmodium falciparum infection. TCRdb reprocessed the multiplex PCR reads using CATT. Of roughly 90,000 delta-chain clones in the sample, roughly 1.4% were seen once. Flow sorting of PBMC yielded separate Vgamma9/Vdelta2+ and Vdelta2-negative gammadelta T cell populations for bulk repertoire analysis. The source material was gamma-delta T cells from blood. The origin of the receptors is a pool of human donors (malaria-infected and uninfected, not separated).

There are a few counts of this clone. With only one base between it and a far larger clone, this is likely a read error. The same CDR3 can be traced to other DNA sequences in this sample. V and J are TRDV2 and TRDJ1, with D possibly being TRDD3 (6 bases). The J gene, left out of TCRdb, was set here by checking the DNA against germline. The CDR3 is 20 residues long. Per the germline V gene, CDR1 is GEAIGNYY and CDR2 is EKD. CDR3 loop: CACDRRYWVTKGRTTDKLIF. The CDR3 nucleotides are TGTGCCTGTGACAGACGGTACTGGGTCACCAAGGGGAGGACGACCGACAAACTCATCTTT.

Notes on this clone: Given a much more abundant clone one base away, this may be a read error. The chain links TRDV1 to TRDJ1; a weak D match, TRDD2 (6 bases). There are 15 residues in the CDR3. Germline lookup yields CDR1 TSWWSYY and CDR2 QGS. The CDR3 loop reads CALGEIPIYTDKPIF. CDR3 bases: TGTGCTCTTGGGGAGATTCCTATTTACACCGATAAACCCATCTTT.

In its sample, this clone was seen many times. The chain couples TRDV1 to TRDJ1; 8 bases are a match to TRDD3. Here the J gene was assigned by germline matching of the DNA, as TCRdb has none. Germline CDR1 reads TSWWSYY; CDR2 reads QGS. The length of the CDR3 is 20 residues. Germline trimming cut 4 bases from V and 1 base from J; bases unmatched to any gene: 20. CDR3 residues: CALGACGDMLHWGPTDKLIF. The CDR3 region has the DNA TGTGCTCTTGGGGCCTGCGGGGACATGCTCCACTGGGGGCCCACCGATAAACTCATCTTT.

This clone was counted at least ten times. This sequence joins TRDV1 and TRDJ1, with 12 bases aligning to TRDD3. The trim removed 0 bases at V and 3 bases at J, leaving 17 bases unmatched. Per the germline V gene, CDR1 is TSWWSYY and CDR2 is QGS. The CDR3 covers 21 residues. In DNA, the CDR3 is TGTGCTCTTGGGGAACTAGGGGCCTCCGGACGTACTGGGGGATACTCCGATAAACTCATCTTT. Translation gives CALGELGASGRTGGYSDKLIF.

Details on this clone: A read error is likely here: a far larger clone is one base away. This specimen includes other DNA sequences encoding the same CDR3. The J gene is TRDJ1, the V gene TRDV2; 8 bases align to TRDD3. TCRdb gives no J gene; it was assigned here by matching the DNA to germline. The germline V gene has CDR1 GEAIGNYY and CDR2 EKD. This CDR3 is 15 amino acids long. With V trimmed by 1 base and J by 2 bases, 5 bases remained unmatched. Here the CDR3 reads CACDTLLGDTDKLIF. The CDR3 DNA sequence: TGTGCCTGTGACACTCTATTGGGGGATACCGATAAACTCATCTTT.

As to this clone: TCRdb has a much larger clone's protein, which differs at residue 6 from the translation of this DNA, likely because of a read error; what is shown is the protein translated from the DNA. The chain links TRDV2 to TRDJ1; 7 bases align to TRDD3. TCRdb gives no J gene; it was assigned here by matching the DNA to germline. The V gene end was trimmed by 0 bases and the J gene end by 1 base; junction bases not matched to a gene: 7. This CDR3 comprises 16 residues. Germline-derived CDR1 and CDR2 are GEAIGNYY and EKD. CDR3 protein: CACDTTGGSATDKLIF. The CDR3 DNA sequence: TGTGCCTGTGACACCACCGGGGGATCTGCCACCGATAAACTCATCTTT.

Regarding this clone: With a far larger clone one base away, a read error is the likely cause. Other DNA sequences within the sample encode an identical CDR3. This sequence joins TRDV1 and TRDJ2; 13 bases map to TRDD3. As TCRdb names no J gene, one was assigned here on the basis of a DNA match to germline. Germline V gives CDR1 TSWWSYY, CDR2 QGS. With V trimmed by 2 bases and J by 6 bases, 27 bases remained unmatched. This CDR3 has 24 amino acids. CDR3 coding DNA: TGTGCTCTTGGGGAATCGATAACCTTCCCACCTTTTACTGGGGGATACGCGGGGGCAGCACAACTCTTCTTT. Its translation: CALGESITFPPFTGGYAGAAQLFF.

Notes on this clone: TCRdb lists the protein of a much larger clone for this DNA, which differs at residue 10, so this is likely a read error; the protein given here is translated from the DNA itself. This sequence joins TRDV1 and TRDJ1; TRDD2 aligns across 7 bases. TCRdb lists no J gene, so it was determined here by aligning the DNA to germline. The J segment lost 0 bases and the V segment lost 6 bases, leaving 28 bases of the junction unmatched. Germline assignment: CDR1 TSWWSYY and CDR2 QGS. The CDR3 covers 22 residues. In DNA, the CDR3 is TGTGCTCTTGGACCTCGCGTTCCTACCATTGGGACAAGACCCAAGTACACCGATAAACTCATCTTT. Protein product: CALGPRVPTIGTRPKYTDKLIF.

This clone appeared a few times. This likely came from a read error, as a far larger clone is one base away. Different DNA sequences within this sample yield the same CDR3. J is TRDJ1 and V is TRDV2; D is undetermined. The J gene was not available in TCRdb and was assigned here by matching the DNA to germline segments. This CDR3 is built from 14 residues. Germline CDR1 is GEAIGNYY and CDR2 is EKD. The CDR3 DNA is TGTGCCTGCGACACCCTTTCACCGCGCGATAAACTCATCTTT. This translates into CACDTLSPRDKLIF.

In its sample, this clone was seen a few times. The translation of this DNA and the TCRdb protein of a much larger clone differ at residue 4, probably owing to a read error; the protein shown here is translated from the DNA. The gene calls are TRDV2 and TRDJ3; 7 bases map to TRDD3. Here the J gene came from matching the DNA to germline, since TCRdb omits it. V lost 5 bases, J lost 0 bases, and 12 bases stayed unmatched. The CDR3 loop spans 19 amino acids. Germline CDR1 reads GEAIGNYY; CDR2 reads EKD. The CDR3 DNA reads TGTGCCTGTGGCCTACTGGGGATCGAGGGCTCCTGGGACACCCGACAGATGTTTTTC. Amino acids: CACGLLGIEGSWDTRQMFF.

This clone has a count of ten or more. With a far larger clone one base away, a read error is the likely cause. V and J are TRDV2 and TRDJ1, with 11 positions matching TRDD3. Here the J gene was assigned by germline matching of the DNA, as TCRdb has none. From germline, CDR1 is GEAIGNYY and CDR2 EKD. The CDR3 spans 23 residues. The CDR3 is CACGTAPARGVGDTTYLPGKLIF. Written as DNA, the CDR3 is TGTGCCTGTGGCACCGCCCCGGCACGTGGAGTGGGGGATACGACCTACCTACCTGGTAAACTCATCTTT.

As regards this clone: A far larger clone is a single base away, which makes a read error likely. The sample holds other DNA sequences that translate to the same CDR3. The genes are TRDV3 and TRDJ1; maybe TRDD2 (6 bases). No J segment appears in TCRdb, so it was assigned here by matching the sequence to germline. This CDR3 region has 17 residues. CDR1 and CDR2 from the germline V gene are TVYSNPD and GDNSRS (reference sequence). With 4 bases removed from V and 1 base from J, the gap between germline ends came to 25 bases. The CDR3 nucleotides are TGTGCCTATAAACCTTCCCCTCGGGGGGCTCGCACCGATAAACTCATCTTT. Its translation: CAYKPSPRGARTDKLIF. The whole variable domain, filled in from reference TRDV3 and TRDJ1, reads CDKVTQSSPDQTVASGSEVVLLCTYDTVYSNPDLFWYRIRPDYSFQFVFYGDNSRSEGADFTQGRFSVKHILTQKAFHLVISPVRTEDSATYYCAYKPSPRGARTDKLIFGKGTRVTVEP.

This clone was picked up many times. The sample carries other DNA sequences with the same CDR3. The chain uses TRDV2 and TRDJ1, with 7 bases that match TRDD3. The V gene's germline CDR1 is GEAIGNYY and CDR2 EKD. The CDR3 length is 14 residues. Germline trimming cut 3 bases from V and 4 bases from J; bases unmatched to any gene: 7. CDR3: CACDLTGENDKLIF. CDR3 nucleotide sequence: TGTGCCTGTGACCTTACTGGGGAAAACGATAAACTCATCTTT.

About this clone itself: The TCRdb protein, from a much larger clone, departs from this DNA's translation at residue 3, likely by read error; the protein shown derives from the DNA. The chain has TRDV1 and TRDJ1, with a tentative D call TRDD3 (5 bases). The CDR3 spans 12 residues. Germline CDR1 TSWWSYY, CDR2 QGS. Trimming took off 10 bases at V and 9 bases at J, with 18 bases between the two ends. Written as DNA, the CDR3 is TGTGCTCCTGGTCGGGGGCTAGGAGAACTCATCTTT. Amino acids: CAPGRGLGELIF.

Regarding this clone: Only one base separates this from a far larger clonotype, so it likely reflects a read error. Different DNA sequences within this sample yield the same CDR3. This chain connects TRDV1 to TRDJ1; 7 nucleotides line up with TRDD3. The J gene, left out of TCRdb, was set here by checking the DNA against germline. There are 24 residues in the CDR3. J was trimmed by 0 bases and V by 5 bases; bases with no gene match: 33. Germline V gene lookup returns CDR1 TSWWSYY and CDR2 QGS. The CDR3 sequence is CALGPTARRLSRLGSLSYTDKLIF. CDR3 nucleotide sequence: TGTGCTCTTGGGCCTACGGCCCGGCGCCTATCGCGACTGGGGTCCCTAAGCTACACCGATAAACTCATCTTT.

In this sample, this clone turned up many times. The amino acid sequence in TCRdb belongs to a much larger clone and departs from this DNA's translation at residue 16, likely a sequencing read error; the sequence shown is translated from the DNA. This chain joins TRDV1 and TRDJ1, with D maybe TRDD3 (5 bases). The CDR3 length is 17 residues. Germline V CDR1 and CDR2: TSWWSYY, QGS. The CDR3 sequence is CALASEGDRRYTDKLTF. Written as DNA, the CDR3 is TGTGCTCTTGCCTCCGAAGGGGACCGACGATACACTGATAAACTCACCTTT.

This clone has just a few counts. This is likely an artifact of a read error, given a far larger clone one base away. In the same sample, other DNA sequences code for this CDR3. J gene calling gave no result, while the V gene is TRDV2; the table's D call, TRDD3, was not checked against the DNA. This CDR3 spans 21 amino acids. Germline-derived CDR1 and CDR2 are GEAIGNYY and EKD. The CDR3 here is CACDTLLGDNRPKWGTDKLIF. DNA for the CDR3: TGTGCCTGTGACACTCTACTGGGGGACAACCGGCCCAAGTGGGGGACCGATAAGCTCATCTTT.